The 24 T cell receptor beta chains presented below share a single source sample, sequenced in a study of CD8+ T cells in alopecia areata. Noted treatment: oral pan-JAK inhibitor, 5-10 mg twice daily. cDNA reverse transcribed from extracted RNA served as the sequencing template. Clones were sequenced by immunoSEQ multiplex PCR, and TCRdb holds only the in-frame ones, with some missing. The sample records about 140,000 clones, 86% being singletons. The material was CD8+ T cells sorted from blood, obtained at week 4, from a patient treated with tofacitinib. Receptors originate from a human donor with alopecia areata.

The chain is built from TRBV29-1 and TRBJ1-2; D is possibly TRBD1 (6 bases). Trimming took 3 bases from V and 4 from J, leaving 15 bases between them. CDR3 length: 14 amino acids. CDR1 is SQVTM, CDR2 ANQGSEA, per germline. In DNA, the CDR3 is TGCAGCGTTGACTTCGGGGGCTATAGCTATGGCTACACCTTC. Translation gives CSVDFGGYSYGYTF. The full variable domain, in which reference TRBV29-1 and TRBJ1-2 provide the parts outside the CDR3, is SAVISQKPSRDICQRGTSLTIQCQVDSQVTMMFWYRQQPGQSLTLIATANQGSEATYESGFVIDKFPISRPNLTFSTLTVSNMSPEDSSIYLCSVDFGGYSYGYTFGSGTRLTVV.

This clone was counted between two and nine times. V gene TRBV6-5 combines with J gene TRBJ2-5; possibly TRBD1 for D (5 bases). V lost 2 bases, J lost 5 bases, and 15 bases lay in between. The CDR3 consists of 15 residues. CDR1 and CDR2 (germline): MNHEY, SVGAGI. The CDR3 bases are TGTGCCAGCAGTTACGAGGCAGGGCCGCGGGAGACCCAGTACTTC. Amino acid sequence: CASSYEAGPRETQYF.

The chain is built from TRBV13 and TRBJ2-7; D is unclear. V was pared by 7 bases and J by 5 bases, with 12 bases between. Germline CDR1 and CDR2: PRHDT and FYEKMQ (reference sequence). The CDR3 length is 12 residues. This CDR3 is CASTIGYDEQYF. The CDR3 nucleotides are TGTGCCAGCACCATAGGGTATGACGAGCAGTACTTC.

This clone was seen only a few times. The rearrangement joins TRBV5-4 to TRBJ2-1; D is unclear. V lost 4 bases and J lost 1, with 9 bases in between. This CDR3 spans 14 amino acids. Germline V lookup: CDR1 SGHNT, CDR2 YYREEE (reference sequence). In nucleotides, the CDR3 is TGTGCCAGCAGCGTCGACGATTCCTACAATGAGCAGTTCTTC. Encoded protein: CASSVDDSYNEQFF.

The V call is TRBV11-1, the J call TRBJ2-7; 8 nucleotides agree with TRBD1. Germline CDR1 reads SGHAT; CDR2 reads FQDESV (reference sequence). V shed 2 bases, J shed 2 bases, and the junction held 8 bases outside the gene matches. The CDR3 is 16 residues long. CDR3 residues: CASSLQGARLPYEQYF. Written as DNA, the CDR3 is TGTGCCAGCAGCTTACAGGGGGCGCGGCTACCCTACGAGCAGTACTTC.

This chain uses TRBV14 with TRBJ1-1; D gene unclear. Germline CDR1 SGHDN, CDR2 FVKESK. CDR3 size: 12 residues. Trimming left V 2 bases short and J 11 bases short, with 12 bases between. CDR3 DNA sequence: TGTGCCAGCAGCCAAAACCCAAAGGCGGCTTTCTTT. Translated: CASSQNPKAAFF.

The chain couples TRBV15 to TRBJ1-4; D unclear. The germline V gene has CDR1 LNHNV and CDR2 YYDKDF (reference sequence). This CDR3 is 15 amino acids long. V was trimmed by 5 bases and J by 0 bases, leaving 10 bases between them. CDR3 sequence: CATSGQTSTNEKLFF. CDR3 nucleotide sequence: TGTGCCACCAGCGGGCAGACCTCAACTAATGAAAAACTGTTTTTT.

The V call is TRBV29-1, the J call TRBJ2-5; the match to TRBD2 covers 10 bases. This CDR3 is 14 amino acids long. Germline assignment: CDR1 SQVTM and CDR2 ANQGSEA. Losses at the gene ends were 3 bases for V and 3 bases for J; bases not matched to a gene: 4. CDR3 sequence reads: CSVDGLAGEETQYF. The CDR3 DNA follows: TGCAGCGTTGATGGCCTAGCGGGAGAAGAGACCCAGTACTTC.

DNA for the CDR3: TGTGCCACCAGCAGAGATCTAGGAACCTCCTACGAGCAGTACTTC. Encoded protein: CATSRDLGTSYEQYF. The chain uses TRBV15 and TRBJ2-7; no reliable D call. In germline, CDR1 is LNHNV, CDR2 YYDKDF (reference sequence). V was shortened by 0 bases and J by 0 bases, with 9 bases between the two germline ends. There are 15 residues in the CDR3.

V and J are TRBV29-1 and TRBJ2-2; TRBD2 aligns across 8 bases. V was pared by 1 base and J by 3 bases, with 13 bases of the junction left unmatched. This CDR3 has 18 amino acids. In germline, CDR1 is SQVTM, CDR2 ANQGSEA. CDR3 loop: CSVEAQGTGGPDTGELFF. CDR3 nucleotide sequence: TGCAGCGTTGAAGCTCAGGGTACGGGAGGGCCGGACACCGGGGAGCTGTTTTTT.

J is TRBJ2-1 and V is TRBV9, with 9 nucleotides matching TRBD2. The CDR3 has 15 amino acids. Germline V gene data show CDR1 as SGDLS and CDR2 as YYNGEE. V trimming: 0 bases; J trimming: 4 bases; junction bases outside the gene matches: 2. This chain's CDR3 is CASSVEAGGYNEQFF. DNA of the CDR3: TGTGCCAGCAGCGTAGAAGCGGGGGGATACAATGAGCAGTTCTTC. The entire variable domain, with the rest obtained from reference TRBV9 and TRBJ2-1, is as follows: DSGVTQTPKHLITATGQRVTLRCSPRSGDLSVYWYQQSLDQGLQFLIQYYNGEERAKGNILERFSAQQFPDLHSELNLSSLELGDSALYFCASSVEAGGYNEQFFGPGTRLTVL.

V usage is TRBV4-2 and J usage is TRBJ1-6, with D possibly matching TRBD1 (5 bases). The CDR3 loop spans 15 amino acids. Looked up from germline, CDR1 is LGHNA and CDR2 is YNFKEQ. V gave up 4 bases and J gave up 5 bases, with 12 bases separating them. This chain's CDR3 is CASSPGPLDNSPLHF. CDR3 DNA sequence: TGTGCCAGCAGCCCGGGACCGCTTGATAATTCACCCCTCCACTTT.

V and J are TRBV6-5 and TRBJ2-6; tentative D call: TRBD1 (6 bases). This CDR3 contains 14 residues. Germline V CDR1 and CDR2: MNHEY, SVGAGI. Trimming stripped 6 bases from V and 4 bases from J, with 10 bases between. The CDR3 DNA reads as TGTGCCAGCAGCCCAGGGGCAGGGGCCAACGTCCTGACTTTC. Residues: CASSPGAGANVLTF.

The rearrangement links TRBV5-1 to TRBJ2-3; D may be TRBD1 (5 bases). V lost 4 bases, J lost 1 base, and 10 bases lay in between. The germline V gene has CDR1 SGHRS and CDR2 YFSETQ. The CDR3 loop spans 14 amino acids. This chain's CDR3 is CASSPGMGTDTQYF. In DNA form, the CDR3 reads TGCGCCAGCAGCCCAGGGATGGGCACAGATACGCAGTATTTT.

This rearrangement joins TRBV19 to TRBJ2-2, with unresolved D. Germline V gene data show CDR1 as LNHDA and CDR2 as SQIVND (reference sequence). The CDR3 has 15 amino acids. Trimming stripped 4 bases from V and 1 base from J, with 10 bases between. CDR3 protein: CASSNPTENTGELFF. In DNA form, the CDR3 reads TGTGCCAGTAGTAACCCGACCGAGAACACCGGGGAGCTGTTTTTT.

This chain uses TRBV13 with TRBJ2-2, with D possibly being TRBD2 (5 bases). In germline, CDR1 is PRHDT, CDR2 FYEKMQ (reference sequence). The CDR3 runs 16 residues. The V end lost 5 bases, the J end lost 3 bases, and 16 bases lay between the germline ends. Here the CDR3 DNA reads TGTGCCAGCAGCATCTCAATAGGACTCGACACCGGGGAGCTGTTTTTT. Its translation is CASSISIGLDTGELFF.

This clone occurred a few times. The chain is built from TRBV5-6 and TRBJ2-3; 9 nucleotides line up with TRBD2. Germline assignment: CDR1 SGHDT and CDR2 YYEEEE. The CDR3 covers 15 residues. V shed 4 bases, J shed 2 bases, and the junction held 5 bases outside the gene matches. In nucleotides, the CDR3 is TGTGCCAGCAGCGCCGGACTAGCGAACACAGATACGCAGTATTTT. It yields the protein CASSAGLANTDTQYF.

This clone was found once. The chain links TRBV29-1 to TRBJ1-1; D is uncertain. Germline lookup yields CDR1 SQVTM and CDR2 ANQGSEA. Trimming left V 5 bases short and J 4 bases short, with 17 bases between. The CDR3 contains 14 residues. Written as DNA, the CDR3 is TGCAGCGTTCATCCGGGCACCCCCGGCACTGAAGCTTTCTTT. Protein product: CSVHPGTPGTEAFF.

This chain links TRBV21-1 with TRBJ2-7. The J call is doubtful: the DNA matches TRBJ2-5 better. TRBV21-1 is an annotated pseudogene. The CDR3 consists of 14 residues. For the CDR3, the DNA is TGTGCCAGCAGCGCGTTTGAGTGCCAAGAGACCCAGTACTTC. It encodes CASSAFECQETQYF.

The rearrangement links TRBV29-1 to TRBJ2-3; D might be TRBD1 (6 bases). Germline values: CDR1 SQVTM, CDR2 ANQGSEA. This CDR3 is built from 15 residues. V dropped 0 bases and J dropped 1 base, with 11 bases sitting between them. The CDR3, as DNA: TGCAGCGTTGAAGATCAGCCAGGGGGCACAGATACGCAGTATTTT. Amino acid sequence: CSVEDQPGGTDTQYF.

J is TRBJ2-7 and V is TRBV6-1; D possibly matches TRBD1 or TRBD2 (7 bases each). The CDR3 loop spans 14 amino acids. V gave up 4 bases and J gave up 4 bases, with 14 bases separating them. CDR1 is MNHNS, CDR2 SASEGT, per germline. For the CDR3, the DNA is TGTGCCAGCAGTGCCGGCAGGGGGGGGTACGAGCAGTACTTC. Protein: CASSAGRGGYEQYF.

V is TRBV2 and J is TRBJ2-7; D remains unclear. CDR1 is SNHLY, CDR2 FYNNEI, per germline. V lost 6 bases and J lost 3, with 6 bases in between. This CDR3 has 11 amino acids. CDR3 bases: TGTGCCAGCAGAAACAGCTACGAGCAGTACTTC. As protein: CASRNSYEQYF.

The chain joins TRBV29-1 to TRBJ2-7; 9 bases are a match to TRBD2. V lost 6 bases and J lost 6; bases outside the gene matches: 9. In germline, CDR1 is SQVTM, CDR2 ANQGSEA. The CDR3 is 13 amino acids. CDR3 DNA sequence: TGCAGCGTGGGACTAGCAGGAGCCTGCGAGCAGTACTTC. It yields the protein CSVGLAGACEQYF.

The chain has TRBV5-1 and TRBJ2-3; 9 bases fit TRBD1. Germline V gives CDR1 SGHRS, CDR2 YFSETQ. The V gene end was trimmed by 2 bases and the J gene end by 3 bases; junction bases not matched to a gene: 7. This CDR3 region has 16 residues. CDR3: CASSFLRDRVTDTQYF. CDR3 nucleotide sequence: TGCGCCAGCAGCTTTTTGCGGGACAGGGTAACAGATACGCAGTATTTT.